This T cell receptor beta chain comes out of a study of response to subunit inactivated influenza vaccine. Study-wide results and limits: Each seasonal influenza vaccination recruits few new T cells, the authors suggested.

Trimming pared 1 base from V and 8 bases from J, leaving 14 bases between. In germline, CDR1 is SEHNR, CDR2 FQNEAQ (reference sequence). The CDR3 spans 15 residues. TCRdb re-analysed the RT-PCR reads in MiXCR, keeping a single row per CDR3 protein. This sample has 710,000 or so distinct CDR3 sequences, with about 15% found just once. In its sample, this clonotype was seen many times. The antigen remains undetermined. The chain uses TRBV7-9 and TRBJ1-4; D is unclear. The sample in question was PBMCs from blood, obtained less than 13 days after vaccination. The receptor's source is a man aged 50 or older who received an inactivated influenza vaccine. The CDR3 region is CASSLGGGAEEKLFF. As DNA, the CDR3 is TGTGCCAGCAGCTTAGGCGGAGGCGCGGAGGAAAAACTGTTTTTT. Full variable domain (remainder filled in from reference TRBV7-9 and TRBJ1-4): DTGVSQNPRHKITKRGQNVTFRCDPISEHNRLYWYRQTLGQGPEFLTYFQNEAQLEKSRLLSDRFSAERPKGSFSTLEIQRTEQGDSAMYLCASSLGGGAEEKLFFGSGTQLSVL.